The next 26 T cell receptor beta chains were all read from a single sample in a study of blood T cell repertoires in COVID-19. Produced via immunoSEQ multiplex PCR; TCRdb's table is partial and in-frame only. Among tens of thousands of clones listed, roughly 92% were seen once. The sample comprised peripheral blood. Receptors originate from a woman in her sixties with active COVID-19.

This chain's CDR3 is CASSFSGGGLYNEQFF. The CDR3 nucleotides read TGTGCCAGCAGCTTTAGCGGGGGGGGACTCTACAATGAGCAGTTCTTC. This chain joins TRBV7-2 and TRBJ2-1; 11 bases are shared with TRBD2. From germline, CDR1 is SGHTA and CDR2 FQGNSA. Germline trimming cut 3 bases from V and 3 bases from J; bases unmatched to any gene: 4. The CDR3 runs to 16 residues. The full variable domain, with the rest looked up from reference TRBV7-2 and TRBJ2-1, is GAGVSQSPSNKVTEKGKDVELRCDPISGHTALYWYRQSLGQGLEFLIYFQGNSAPDKSGLPSDRFSAERTGGSVSTLTIQRTQQEDSAVYLCASSFSGGGLYNEQFFGPGTRLTVL.

This rearrangement joins TRBV4-1 to TRBJ1-2; possible D gene TRBD1, 5 bases. The CDR3 runs 14 residues. CDR1 MGHRA and CDR2 YSYEKL come from the germline V gene. Trimming removed 0 bases from V and 3 bases from J, with 8 bases in between. CDR3 loop: CASSQDDRDYGYTF. The CDR3 bases are TGCGCCAGCAGCCAAGATGACAGAGACTATGGCTACACCTTC.

CDR3 coding DNA: TGTGCCATCAGCGCCGGGACTAGCGCTTCCTACGAGCAGTACTTC. Translating it yields CAISAGTSASYEQYF. V gene TRBV10-3 combines with J gene TRBJ2-7, with TRBD2 matching over 10 bases. Germline V lookup: CDR1 ENHRY, CDR2 SYGVKD. The CDR3 loop spans 15 amino acids. Trimming at V came to 6 bases and at J to 1 base, leaving 6 bases not matched to a gene.

V and J are TRBV12-3 or TRBV12-4 and TRBJ2-7, with D possibly being TRBD2 (6 bases). With 8 bases removed from V and 3 bases from J, the gap between germline ends came to 8 bases. The CDR3 contains 11 residues. CDR3 in amino acids: CASRSGYEQYF. CDR3 DNA: TGTGCCAGCCGTAGCGGCTACGAGCAGTACTTC.

The chain uses TRBV2 and TRBJ1-5; 11 bases line up with TRBD1. The ends lost 6 bases at V and 2 bases at J; junction bases unmatched: 3. The CDR3 runs to 15 residues. Per the germline V gene, CDR1 is SNHLY and CDR2 is FYNNEI. The CDR3 DNA is TGTGCCAGCAGGAGGGACAGGGGGGGCAATCAGCCCCAGCATTTT. This sequence encodes CASRRDRGGNQPQHF.

The chain carries TRBV10-2 and TRBJ1-1; the D gene is possibly TRBD1 (6 bases). Germline V gene lookup returns CDR1 WSHSY and CDR2 SAAADI. V was shortened by 0 bases and J by 4 bases, with 6 bases between the two germline ends. CDR3 length equals 13 residues. CDR3: CASSESTGTEAFF. CDR3 coding DNA: TGCGCCAGCAGTGAGTCGACAGGCACTGAAGCTTTCTTT.

This clone was seen once. V gene TRBV7-8 combines with J gene TRBJ1-2; weak D call: TRBD1 (6 bases). V lost 0 bases and J lost 4, with 9 bases in between. The CDR3 extends over 14 amino acids. CDR1 is SGHVS and CDR2 is FQNEAQ in the germline V gene. The CDR3 loop is CASSLAQGIYGYTF. In nucleotides, the CDR3 is TGTGCCAGCAGCTTAGCGCAGGGGATCTATGGCTACACCTTC.

V and J are TRBV28 and TRBJ1-6; D gene unclear. The CDR3 is 14 amino acids. Trimming shortened V by 2 bases and J by 5 bases, and 7 bases separated the two germline ends. Per the germline V gene, CDR1 is MDHEN and CDR2 is SYDVKM. The CDR3 spells CASSLTSNNSPLHF. For the CDR3, the DNA is TGTGCCAGCAGTTTAACCAGTAATAATTCACCCCTCCACTTT.

This chain joins TRBV28 and TRBJ1-2, with 9 bases fitting TRBD1. The CDR3 totals 15 residues. Unmatched junction bases numbered 7, after V lost 5 bases and J lost 3 bases. Germline assignment: CDR1 MDHEN and CDR2 SYDVKM. The CDR3 here is CASSLRDRDYYGYTF. The DNA for the CDR3 is TGTGCCAGCAGTCTCCGGGACAGGGATTACTATGGCTACACCTTC.

V is TRBV29-1 and J is TRBJ2-2, with 8 bases aligning to TRBD1. Germline V gene data show CDR1 as SQVTM and CDR2 as ANQGSEA. The CDR3 covers 14 residues. Germline trimming cut 6 bases from V and 3 bases from J; bases unmatched to any gene: 6. The CDR3 here is CSVMGQVYTGELFF. DNA of the CDR3: TGCAGCGTGATGGGACAGGTGTACACCGGGGAGCTGTTTTTT.

The rearrangement joins TRBV30 to TRBJ1-2; TRBD1 is a possible D gene (5 bases). V was clipped by 4 bases and J by 2 bases, with 14 bases between them. Germline V gene sequence: CDR1 GTSNPN, CDR2 SVGIG (reference sequence). CDR3 length: 14 amino acids. The CDR3 here is CAWTQYGGNYGYTF. CDR3 DNA: TGTGCCTGGACTCAGTACGGGGGAAACTATGGCTACACCTTC. Drawing the rest from reference TRBV30 and TRBJ1-2, the complete variable domain is SQTIHQWPATLVQPVGSPLSLECTVEGTSNPNLYWYRQAAGRGLQLLFYSVGIGQISSEVPQNLSASRPQDRQFILSSKKLLLSDSGFYLCAWTQYGGNYGYTFGSGTRLTVV.

The chain carries TRBV9 and TRBJ2-1; 14 nucleotides agree with TRBD2. This CDR3 spans 15 amino acids. The germline V gene has CDR1 SGDLS and CDR2 YYNGEE. V lost 4 bases and J lost 9; bases outside the gene matches: 6. CDR3 residues: CASSIRLAGGSEQFF. The CDR3 DNA follows: TGTGCCAGCAGCATTCGACTAGCGGGAGGGAGTGAGCAGTTCTTC.

This chain uses TRBV6-5 with TRBJ2-1; D is unclear. V lost 0 bases, J lost 8 bases, and 5 bases lay in between. CDR3 length equals 12 residues. The germline CDR1 and CDR2 sequences are MNHEY and SVGAGI. In DNA form, the CDR3 reads TGTGCCAGCAGTTACTCGAGCCATGAGCAGTTCTTC. As protein: CASSYSSHEQFF.

The chain couples TRBV19 to TRBJ2-3, with unresolved D. Germline values: CDR1 LNHDA, CDR2 SQIVND (reference sequence). This CDR3 has 15 amino acids. V was cut by 3 bases and J by 0 bases, with 10 bases left in between. The CDR3 region is CASSIGATSTDTQYF. In DNA, the CDR3 is TGTGCCAGTAGTATCGGAGCAACTAGCACAGATACGCAGTATTTT.

The rearrangement uses TRBV6-2 or TRBV6-3 and TRBJ2-1, with a possible D match to TRBD1 (5 bases). Germline V CDR1 and CDR2: MNHEY, SVGEGT. V was cut by 5 bases and J by 8 bases, with 7 bases left in between. The CDR3 is 11 residues long. The CDR3 bases are TGTGCCAGCAGTCCAGGGCATGAGCAGTTCTTC. This codes for CASSPGHEQFF.

The chain is built from TRBV28 and TRBJ2-3, with D possibly TRBD2 on 7 matching bases. Germline V gene lookup returns CDR1 MDHEN and CDR2 SYDVKM. V lost 1 base and J 3 bases, leaving 14 bases between the germline ends. The CDR3 runs to 16 residues. CDR3 nucleotides: TGTGCCAGCAGTTTATTTGGGGGGGGGCGTACAGATACGCAGTATTTT. It translates to CASSLFGGGRTDTQYF.

The genes are TRBV15 and TRBJ2-3, with TRBD2 matching 9 bases. This CDR3 spans 16 amino acids. The J segment lost 2 bases and the V segment lost 5 bases, leaving 8 bases of the junction unmatched. CDR1 LNHNV and CDR2 YYDKDF come from the germline V gene (reference sequence). The CDR3 region has the DNA TGTGCCACCAGCCGTAGCGGGAGTGTCCCCACAGATACGCAGTATTTT. As protein: CATSRSGSVPTDTQYF. Based on the CDR3 plus reference TRBV15 and TRBJ2-3, the full variable domain is DAMVIQNPRYQVTQFGKPVTLSCSQTLNHNVMYWYQQKSSQAPKLLFHYYDKDFNNEADTPDNFQSRRPNTSFCFLDIRSPGLGDTAMYLCATSRSGSVPTDTQYFGPGTRLTVL.

This clone was recorded once. J is TRBJ2-1 and V is TRBV15; D is undetermined. The CDR3 is 16 amino acids. CDR1 and CDR2 (germline): LNHNV, YYDKDF (reference sequence). V was pared by 0 bases and J by 0 bases, with 9 bases between. The CDR3 DNA reads TGTGCCACCAGCAGAGACCCGGCGGCCTCCTACAATGAGCAGTTCTTC. It is translated as CATSRDPAASYNEQFF.

The rearrangement joins TRBV6-5 to TRBJ2-1, with D perhaps matching TRBD2 (6 bases). The CDR3 contains 15 residues. Germline-derived CDR1 and CDR2 are MNHEY and SVGAGI. V was trimmed by 4 bases and J by 2 bases, leaving 12 bases between them. In nucleotides, the CDR3 is TGTGCCAGCAGTTTCCGGGTAGCGGCCTACAATGAGCAGTTCTTC. It specifies CASSFRVAAYNEQFF.

The rearrangement uses TRBV28 and TRBJ1-1, with 8 bases fitting TRBD1. V dropped 8 bases and J dropped 5; count of bases not matched to a gene: 13. Germline V CDR1 and CDR2: MDHEN, SYDVKM. The CDR3 is 15 residues long. CDR3 in amino acids: CASRSGGADETEAFF. The CDR3 region has the DNA TGTGCCAGCCGATCAGGGGGCGCGGATGAGACTGAAGCTTTCTTT.

This clone appeared once. The J gene is TRBJ2-1, the V gene TRBV3-1 (or the pseudogene TRBV3-2); TRBD1 might be the D (6 bases). Germline V gene lookup returns CDR1 LGHDT and CDR2 YNNKEL (reference sequence). Trimming took 0 bases from V and 6 from J, leaving 6 bases between them. CDR3 length: 13 residues. CDR3 DNA sequence: TGTGCCAGCAGCCAAGAGACAGGCAATGAGCAGTTCTTC. This encodes CASSQETGNEQFF.

The gene calls are TRBV3-1 (or the pseudogene TRBV3-2) and TRBJ1-3, with 10 nucleotides matching TRBD1. CDR1 and CDR2 from the germline V gene are LGHDT and YNNKEL (reference sequence). CDR3 size: 16 residues. Germline trimming cut 4 bases from V and 1 base from J; bases unmatched to any gene: 4. The CDR3 DNA sequence: TGTGCCAGCAGCCCCCGGGACAGGGGATCTGGAAACACCATATATTTT. It yields the protein CASSPRDRGSGNTIYF.

The chain couples TRBV3-1 (or the pseudogene TRBV3-2) to TRBJ2-3; 10 bases are a match to TRBD2. Germline trimming cut 2 bases from V and 2 bases from J; bases unmatched to any gene: 16. The germline CDR1 and CDR2 sequences are LGHDT and YNNKEL (reference sequence). The CDR3 runs to 20 residues. The CDR3 loop reads CASSQIYVGQRGGYTDTQYF. In DNA, the CDR3 is TGTGCCAGCAGCCAAATTTACGTCGGACAGCGGGGGGGGTACACAGATACGCAGTATTTT.

This chain joins TRBV2 and TRBJ2-3, with 15 bases lining up with TRBD2. Germline trimming cut 6 bases from V and 5 bases from J; bases unmatched to any gene: 3. The CDR3 is made up of 15 amino acids. In germline, CDR1 is SNHLY, CDR2 FYNNEI. This chain's CDR3 is CASRGLAGGRDTQYF. The CDR3 DNA follows: TGTGCCAGCAGGGGACTAGCGGGAGGAAGAGATACGCAGTATTTT.

The V and J genes are TRBV4-3 and TRBJ1-5; no firm D call. Between the trimmed V and J ends, which lost 0 bases and 5 bases, there was a span of 5 bases. Germline values: CDR1 LGHNA, CDR2 YSLEER. This CDR3 contains 13 residues. The CDR3 DNA sequence: TGCGCCAGCAGCCAAGATAGATATCAGCCCCAGCATTTT. Its protein product is CASSQDRYQPQHF.

The V and J genes are TRBV2 and TRBJ2-1; 8 bases match TRBD2. The CDR3 loop spans 16 amino acids. Losses at the gene ends were 1 base for V and 2 bases for J; bases not matched to a gene: 4. CDR1 and CDR2 (germline): SNHLY, FYNNEI. Here the CDR3 reads CASSEDTAGAYNEQFF. CDR3 nucleotides: TGTGCCAGCAGTGAAGACACAGCGGGGGCCTACAATGAGCAGTTCTTC.